Below are 30 T cell receptor beta chains sequenced from a single sample in a study of vaccination and CD4 T cells after COVID-19. Stated treatment: approximately nine-day PBMC culture with coronavirus spike peptide pools or control peptides (ViraFEST assay). Cultured CD4+ T cell DNA was sequenced using the Oncomine TCR Beta short-read assay. TCRdb used MiXCR to reprocess the PCR reads, holding one entry per CDR3 protein. The sample includes some 20,000 distinct CDR3 sequences, approximately 60% of them seen just once. No antigen has been assigned to these receptors. Material for sequencing was CD4+ T cells from blood, cultured in vitro. The receptors stem from a human donor who had recovered from COVID-19.

Here the CDR3 reads CASSPRGSGTGELFF. The CDR3 DNA follows: TGTGCCAGCAGCCCCCGGGGTAGCGGGACCGGGGAGCTGTTTTTT. The chain links TRBV27 to TRBJ2-2; 7 nucleotides align to TRBD2. The CDR3 totals 15 residues. Looked up from germline, CDR1 is MNHEY and CDR2 is SMNVEV (reference sequence). After removal of 6 bases from V and 5 bases from J, the junction contained 9 bases not matched to a gene.

CDR3 bases: TGTGCCAGTAGTAGTAATCAGCCCCAGCATTTT. It codes for CASSSNQPQHF. V and J are TRBV19 and TRBJ1-5, with D uncertain. The CDR3 spans 11 residues. Germline V gene lookup returns CDR1 LNHDA and CDR2 SQIVND (reference sequence). The V end was cut by 4 bases, the J end by 4 bases, with 2 bases between. Complete variable domain (other parts from reference TRBV19 and TRBJ1-5): DGGITQSPKYLFRKEGQNVTLSCEQNLNHDAMYWYRQDPGQGLRLIYYSQIVNDFQKGDIAEGYSVSREKKESFPLTVTSAQKNPTAFYLCASSSNQPQHFGDGTRLSIL.

CDR3 loop: CASSPRTDQETQYF. Here the CDR3 DNA reads TGCGCCAGCAGCCCACGGACAGATCAAGAGACCCAGTACTTC. The V call is TRBV5-1, the J call TRBJ2-5, with D possibly TRBD1 on 6 matching bases. Trimming shortened V by 4 bases and J by 2 bases, and 12 bases separated the two germline ends. This CDR3 spans 14 amino acids. In germline, CDR1 is SGHRS, CDR2 YFSETQ.

J is TRBJ2-3 and V is TRBV20-1; D may be TRBD1 (6 bases). Between the trimmed V and J ends, which lost 5 bases and 1 base, there was a span of 13 bases. Germline V CDR1 and CDR2: DFQATT, SNEGSKA (reference sequence). The length of the CDR3 is 14 residues. In DNA form, the CDR3 reads TGCAGTGCTCCCCGGGACATGGGCACAGATACGCAGTATTTT. It is translated as CSAPRDMGTDTQYF.

DNA of the CDR3: TGTGCCAGCAGCTTGGAGACCTATGGCTACACCTTC. Its protein is CASSLETYGYTF. The chain is built from TRBV5-5 and TRBJ1-2; D is ambiguous. V was trimmed by 0 bases and J by 4 bases, leaving 4 bases between them. The length of the CDR3 is 12 residues. Germline assignment: CDR1 SGHKS and CDR2 YYEKEE (reference sequence).

This chain links TRBV19 with TRBJ1-3, with D uncertain. V was clipped by 5 bases and J by 4 bases, with 12 bases between them. This CDR3 region has 14 residues. Germline CDR1 reads LNHDA; CDR2 reads SQIVND (reference sequence). The CDR3 here is CASSVTATGNTIYF. CDR3 in DNA: TGTGCCAGTAGTGTCACAGCGACCGGAAACACCATATATTTT. The whole variable domain, filled in from reference TRBV19 and TRBJ1-3, reads DGGITQSPKYLFRKEGQNVTLSCEQNLNHDAMYWYRQDPGQGLRLIYYSQIVNDFQKGDIAEGYSVSREKKESFPLTVTSAQKNPTAFYLCASSVTATGNTIYFGEGSWLTVV.

CDR3 amino acids: CASSLRQGSYGYTF. For the CDR3, the DNA is TGTGCCAGCAGCTTGCGACAGGGGTCGTATGGCTACACCTTC. The chain joins TRBV7-9 to TRBJ1-2; 8 bases are shared with TRBD1. Trimming cost V 3 bases and J 5 bases; bases outside gene matches: 5. The CDR3 sequence is 14 residues long. Germline V gives CDR1 SEHNR, CDR2 FQNEAQ (reference sequence).

V and J are TRBV10-3 and TRBJ1-5; D is possibly TRBD1 (6 bases). CDR1 is ENHRY and CDR2 is SYGVKD in the germline V gene. V was shortened by 5 bases and J by 4 bases, with 18 bases between the two germline ends. The CDR3 spans 16 residues. CDR3 region: CAISPVRGGPNQPQHF. The CDR3 DNA is TGTGCCATCAGTCCCGTTCGAGGGGGACCAAATCAGCCCCAGCATTTT.

The chain links TRBV7-2 to TRBJ2-7; 7 bases align to TRBD1. The CDR3 has 12 residues. CDR1 and CDR2 from the germline V gene are SGHTA and FQGNSA. The junction had 0 bases not matched to a gene; V was cut back by 5 bases and J by 2 bases. CDR3 bases: TGTGCCAGCAGCGACAGGGCCTACGAGCAGTACTTC. This codes for CASSDRAYEQYF.

The J gene is TRBJ2-5, the V gene TRBV7-3; perhaps TRBD2 as D (6 bases). The CDR3 covers 14 residues. V was pared by 3 bases and J by 4 bases, with 12 bases between. Germline CDR1 reads SGHTA; CDR2 reads FQGTGA. The CDR3 loop reads CASSLTSQGETQYF. The CDR3, as DNA: TGTGCCAGCAGCTTGACTAGTCAGGGAGAGACCCAGTACTTC.

The V gene is TRBV4-2, the J gene TRBJ1-4; D ambiguous. There are 15 residues in the CDR3. V was pared by 1 base and J by 7 bases, with 13 bases between. CDR1 is LGHNA and CDR2 is YNFKEQ in the germline V gene. This chain's CDR3 is CASSQGGQDGEKLFF. Written as DNA, the CDR3 is TGTGCCAGCAGCCAAGGAGGCCAGGACGGTGAAAAACTGTTTTTT.

J is TRBJ1-3 and V is TRBV5-5, with no clear D. The length of the CDR3 is 15 residues. CDR1 SGHKS and CDR2 YYEKEE come from the germline V gene (reference sequence). V lost 4 bases and J lost 2, with 13 bases in between. CDR3 in amino acids: CASSITALPGNTIYF. The CDR3 bases are TGTGCCAGCAGCATCACAGCCCTCCCTGGAAACACCATATATTTT.

This chain links TRBV10-1 with TRBJ2-1; D uncertain. The germline V gene has CDR1 WNHNN and CDR2 SYGVQD (reference sequence). The CDR3 consists of 11 residues. V lost 4 bases to trimming and J lost 12 bases, with 10 bases between them. The DNA for the CDR3 is TGCGCCAGCAGTGGGAGCCGCGGGCAGTTCTTC. As protein: CASSGSRGQFF.

The chain has TRBV5-1 and TRBJ1-1; TRBD1 is a possible D gene (5 bases). The V gene lost 4 bases and the J gene lost 2 bases, with 9 bases spanning the gap. The CDR3 totals 13 residues. Germline loops: CDR1 SGHRS, CDR2 YFSETQ. CDR3 nucleotides: TGCGCCAGCAGCCCCGGGGGAAACACTGAAGCTTTCTTT. Translated, it gives CASSPGGNTEAFF.

The chain uses TRBV11-1 and TRBJ2-1, with D possibly being TRBD1 (5 bases). This CDR3 is 15 amino acids long. In germline, CDR1 is SGHAT, CDR2 FQDESV (reference sequence). V lost 2 bases and J lost 3, with 11 bases in between. The CDR3, as DNA: TGTGCCAGCAGCTTAATTCTTCAGGGCTACAATGAGCAGTTCTTC. This translates into CASSLILQGYNEQFF.

The V and J genes are TRBV2 and TRBJ2-3, with D possibly TRBD2 on 5 matching bases. Looked up from germline, CDR1 is SNHLY and CDR2 is FYNNEI. The CDR3 is made up of 13 amino acids. V dropped 6 bases and J dropped 2 bases, with 9 bases sitting between them. In DNA, the CDR3 is TGTGCCAGCAGCCCGGAGGTCACAGATACGCAGTATTTT. This encodes CASSPEVTDTQYF.

CDR3 in amino acids: CASSLLLQGAPNIQYF. CDR3 DNA: TGTGCCAGCAGCCTCCTCCTTCAGGGCGCGCCGAACATTCAGTACTTC. The chain recombines TRBV5-4 with TRBJ2-4; D might be TRBD1 (5 bases). With 4 bases removed from V and 7 bases from J, the gap between germline ends came to 21 bases. The CDR3 runs to 16 residues. Germline V gives CDR1 SGHNT, CDR2 YYREEE (reference sequence).

V and J are TRBV6-4 and TRBJ1-2, with D tentatively TRBD1 (5 bases). The CDR3 covers 14 residues. Germline V gene data show CDR1 as MRHNA and CDR2 as SNTAGT. Trimming cost V 11 bases and J 4 bases, with 20 bases left between them. Here the CDR3 DNA reads TGTGCCCGACTCGACGACCGGGACCCCTATGGCTACACCTTC. Translation: CARLDDRDPYGYTF.

This sequence joins TRBV10-3 and TRBJ1-1, with D possibly matching TRBD1 (5 bases). Trimming took off 2 bases at V and 1 base at J, with 14 bases between the two ends. Germline CDR1 reads ENHRY; CDR2 reads SYGVKD. The CDR3 is made up of 16 amino acids. The CDR3 DNA sequence: TGTGCCATCAGTGAGCGGCCGGGGGGTACGAACACTGAAGCTTTCTTT. Its protein product is CAISERPGGTNTEAFF.

This clonotype was recorded a few times. The chain combines TRBV20-1 with TRBJ2-1; 9 bases match TRBD2. The CDR3 runs to 17 residues. V was clipped by 2 bases and J by 8 bases; unmatched bases: 16. Germline lookup yields CDR1 DFQATT and CDR2 SNEGSKA (reference sequence). As DNA, the CDR3 is TGCAGTGCTAGAAGCCCCGTGGCGGGAGGGATGAGAGATGAGCAGTTCTTC. The encoded protein is CSARSPVAGGMRDEQFF.

The chain combines TRBV28 with TRBJ1-6, with D perhaps TRBD1 (5 bases). This CDR3 is built from 14 residues. Germline CDR1 reads MDHEN; CDR2 reads SYDVKM. V lost 2 bases and J 7 bases, leaving 9 bases between the germline ends. CDR3 nucleotide sequence: TGTGCCAGCAGTTTACGGGACCCCAATTCACCCCTCCACTTT. This gives the protein CASSLRDPNSPLHF.

This clonotype was picked up a small number of times. The chain recombines TRBV20-1 with TRBJ2-3, with D uncertain. In germline, CDR1 is DFQATT, CDR2 SNEGSKA (reference sequence). The ends were cut back, 6 bases at V and 6 bases at J, with 13 bases in the middle. This CDR3 is built from 12 residues. CDR3 protein: CSATPRADTQYF. CDR3 nucleotide sequence: TGCAGTGCCACGCCCCGGGCGGATACGCAGTATTTT.

The V call is TRBV20-1, the J call TRBJ1-2; no firm D call. V lost 1 base and J lost 2, with 14 bases in between. The CDR3 contains 15 residues. Germline V gene lookup returns CDR1 DFQATT and CDR2 SNEGSKA (reference sequence). The CDR3 reads CSARGGPGGNYGYTF. CDR3 DNA: TGCAGTGCTAGAGGCGGGCCAGGAGGGAACTATGGCTACACCTTC.

This clonotype appeared a few times. The rearrangement uses TRBV20-1 and TRBJ1-5, with 7 bases aligning to TRBD1. After removal of 5 bases from V and 5 bases from J, the junction contained 9 bases not matched to a gene. CDR1 is DFQATT, CDR2 SNEGSKA, per germline (reference sequence). The CDR3 spans 14 residues. In nucleotides, the CDR3 is TGCAGTGCTCCGCAAGGGGGCTTCCATCAGCCCCAGCATTTT. Residues: CSAPQGGFHQPQHF.

This chain joins TRBV27 and TRBJ2-1; unclear D gene. The V end lost 4 bases, the J end lost 10 bases, and 11 bases lay between the germline ends. This CDR3 contains 12 residues. Germline CDR1 reads MNHEY; CDR2 reads SMNVEV (reference sequence). CDR3 nucleotides: TGTGCCAGCAGTTACCGAATTGGGGAGCAGTTCTTC. Translation gives CASSYRIGEQFF.

In DNA form, the CDR3 reads TGCAGTGCTTTACCGGCCAGGGGGCGAACTGGCTACACCTTC. Encoded protein: CSALPARGRTGYTF. The chain has TRBV20-1 and TRBJ1-2; 8 bases line up with TRBD1. CDR1 DFQATT and CDR2 SNEGSKA come from the germline V gene (reference sequence). The CDR3 is made up of 14 amino acids. Unmatched junction bases numbered 12, after V lost 5 bases and J lost 7 bases.

The chain is built from TRBV11-2 and TRBJ2-6; TRBD1 matches at 7 bases. The trim removed 7 bases at V and 0 bases at J, leaving 6 bases unmatched. The germline CDR1 and CDR2 sequences are SGHAT and FQNNGV. This CDR3 is 16 amino acids long. CDR3 nucleotide sequence: TGTGCCAGCACCCGGACAGGTCACTCTGGGGCCAACGTCCTGACTTTC. Its protein is CASTRTGHSGANVLTF.

This rearrangement joins TRBV19 to TRBJ1-5, with a tentative D call TRBD1 (6 bases). CDR3 size: 16 residues. Germline V gene data show CDR1 as LNHDA and CDR2 as SQIVND (reference sequence). The V gene lost 3 bases and the J gene lost 0 bases, with 12 bases spanning the gap. CDR3 nucleotides: TGTGCCAGTAGTATGACGGGGGCGCCTAGCAATCAGCCCCAGCATTTT. Translation: CASSMTGAPSNQPQHF.

The chain carries TRBV11-3 and TRBJ2-1, with TRBD1 identical over 9 bases. Germline trimming cut 3 bases from V and 4 bases from J; bases unmatched to any gene: 4. Germline values: CDR1 SGHNT, CDR2 YENEEA. The CDR3 is 15 amino acids. The DNA of the CDR3 is TGTGCCAGCAGCTTGGGACAGGGCCAATACAATGAGCAGTTCTTC. It is translated as CASSLGQGQYNEQFF. The variable domain in full, with the rest retrieved from reference TRBV11-3 and TRBJ2-1, is EAGVVQSPRYKIIEKKQPVAFWCNPISGHNTLYWYLQNLGQGPELLIRYENEEAVDDSQLPKDRFSAERLKGVDSTLKIQPAELGDSAVYLCASSLGQGQYNEQFFGPGTRLTVL.

The count of this clonotype is one. The genes are TRBV30 and TRBJ1-1; D not resolved. V was cut by 4 bases and J by 3 bases, with 6 bases left in between. There are 11 residues in the CDR3. CDR1 is GTSNPN and CDR2 is SVGIG in the germline V gene (reference sequence). CDR3 in amino acids: CAWKSYTEAFF. Written as DNA, the CDR3 is TGTGCCTGGAAGAGTTACACTGAAGCTTTCTTT.